This T cell receptor (beta chain) originates from a study of OX40 agonist ivuxolimab in advanced cancers. CDR3 length equals 12 residues. CDR1 SGHNT and CDR2 YYREEE come from the germline V gene (reference sequence). V was pared by 6 bases and J by 5 bases, with 11 bases between. Data came from immunoSEQ multiplex PCR; TCRdb stores just in-frame clones and leaves some out. This sample has roughly 58,000 clones, with roughly 89% found just once. The V and J genes are TRBV5-4 and TRBJ1-1, with D unclear. This TCR derives from an adult with an advanced solid tumor such as melanoma, head and neck, liver or kidney cancer. Sequences were derived from CD4+ or CD8+ T cells sorted from blood, sampled in a trial of the OX40 agonist ivuxolimab. The CDR3 spells CASTNFATEAFF. The CDR3 bases are TGTGCCAGCACCAACTTCGCGACTGAAGCTTTCTTT.